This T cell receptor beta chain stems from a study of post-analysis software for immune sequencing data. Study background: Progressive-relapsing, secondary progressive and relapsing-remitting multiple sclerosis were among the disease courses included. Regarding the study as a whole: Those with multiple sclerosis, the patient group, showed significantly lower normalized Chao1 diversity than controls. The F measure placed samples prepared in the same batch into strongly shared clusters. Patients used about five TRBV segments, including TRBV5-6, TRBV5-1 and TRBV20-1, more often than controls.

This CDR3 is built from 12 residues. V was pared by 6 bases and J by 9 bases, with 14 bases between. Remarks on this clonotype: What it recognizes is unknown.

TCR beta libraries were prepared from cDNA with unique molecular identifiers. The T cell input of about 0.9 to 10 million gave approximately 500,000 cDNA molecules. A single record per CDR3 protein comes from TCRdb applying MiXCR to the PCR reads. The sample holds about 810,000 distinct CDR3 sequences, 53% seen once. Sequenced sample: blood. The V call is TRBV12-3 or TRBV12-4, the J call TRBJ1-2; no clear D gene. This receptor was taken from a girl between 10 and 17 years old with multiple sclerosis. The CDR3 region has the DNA TGTGCCAGCAGCCCCGTGACGTTGAGCTACACCTTC. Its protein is CASSPVTLSYTF.